One and the same sample provided the 24 T cell receptor beta chains below, sequenced in a study of blood T cells in healthy people across ages. Alongside a J-beta primer mix, a sample-barcoded 5' primer served in a second PCR lasting about 7 to 12 cycles. In TCRdb, the 5' RACE reads were re-called with MiXCR into one record per CDR3 protein. The table has hundreds of thousands of distinct CDR3 sequences, around 49% seen once; the top ten hold roughly 13%. Sequenced material: blood. These receptors were collected from a man between 25 and 39 years old in good health.

This chain links TRBV20-1 with TRBJ1-2; no reliable D call. Germline-derived CDR1 and CDR2 are DFQATT and SNEGSKA (reference sequence). The CDR3 is 14 residues long. V lost 3 bases and J lost 1, with 12 bases in between. CDR3 in amino acids: CSASLPGLNYGYTF. For the CDR3, the DNA is TGCAGTGCTAGCCTTCCAGGTCTTAACTATGGCTACACCTTC.

This rearrangement joins TRBV10-3 to TRBJ2-1, with 10 bases matching TRBD2. Germline V CDR1 and CDR2: ENHRY, SYGVKD. The CDR3 has 15 residues. J was trimmed by 6 bases and V by 2 bases; bases with no gene match: 4. This CDR3 reads CAISERTSGCNEQFF. The DNA for the CDR3 is TGTGCCATCAGTGAGAGGACTAGCGGCTGCAATGAGCAGTTCTTC.

With respect to this clonotype: Germline is not matched at one junction end, which may reflect a read error. The chain links TRBV24-1 to TRBJ2-1; D possibly corresponds to TRBD2 (5 bases). Germline assignment: CDR1 KGHDR and CDR2 SFDVKD. The CDR3 runs to 13 residues. The chain's CDR3 is CATSDGSLYEQFF. CDR3 DNA: TGCGCCACCAGTGATGGGAGCCTATATGAGCAGTTCTTC.

This chain connects TRBV12-3 or TRBV12-4 to TRBJ2-1; D is undetermined. This CDR3 comprises 11 residues. V was clipped by 7 bases and J by 6 bases, with 7 bases between them. This chain's CDR3 is CASNYRNEQFF. In nucleotides, the CDR3 is TGTGCCAGCAATTACCGCAATGAGCAGTTCTTC.

This clonotype appeared a few times. This rearrangement joins TRBV6-2 or TRBV6-3 to TRBJ2-1; 8 bases match TRBD2. J gave up 3 bases and V 2 bases, and 6 bases lay outside the gene matches. CDR3 length equals 16 residues. Germline values: CDR1 MNHEY, CDR2 SVGEGT. For the CDR3, the DNA is TGTGCCAGCAGTTACGACGCGGGGGGCCACTACAATGAGCAGTTCTTC. Encoded protein: CASSYDAGGHYNEQFF.

The chain employs TRBV24-1 and TRBJ2-5, with 8 bases matching TRBD1. The CDR3 spans 14 residues. The V segment lost 5 bases and the J segment 4 bases; nucleotides outside the gene matches: 5. The germline V gene has CDR1 KGHDR and CDR2 SFDVKD. CDR3 region: CATSGSTGVETQYF. DNA of the CDR3: TGTGCCACCAGTGGTTCGACAGGGGTAGAGACCCAGTACTTC.

The V call is TRBV18, the J call TRBJ2-7; 9 nucleotides align to TRBD1. V shed 6 bases and J 1 base; nucleotides not matched to a gene: 7. The CDR3 loop spans 15 amino acids. The germline CDR1 and CDR2 sequences are KGHSH and LQKENI. CDR3 nucleotides: TGTGCCAGCTCCTCCGGGACAGGGACATCCTACGAGCAGTACTTC. Translating it yields CASSSGTGTSYEQYF.

The chain combines TRBV21-1 with TRBJ2-7; no check of the table's D call, TRBD2, against the DNA was made. TRBV21-1 is termed a pseudogene. This CDR3 has 13 residues. DNA of the CDR3: TGTGCCAGACACAAGGGACTTCTCTACGAGCAGTACTTC. It yields the protein CARHKGLLYEQYF.

This chain links TRBV21-1 with TRBJ1-2; the table's D call, TRBD1, has no DNA check behind it. TRBV21-1 is a pseudogene segment. The CDR3 is 14 residues long. The CDR3 DNA is TGTGCCAGCGGACTACTCAGGGGAGAATATGGCTACACCTTC. As protein: CASGLLRGEYGYTF.

V and J are TRBV28 and TRBJ2-5; D is ambiguous. The length of the CDR3 is 15 residues. Trimming took off 6 bases at V and 1 base at J, with 15 bases between the two ends. Germline CDR1 and CDR2: MDHEN and SYDVKM. The DNA for the CDR3 is TGTGCCAGCAGCCCCAGGAAGAACCTCCAAGAGACCCAGTACTTC. This translates into CASSPRKNLQETQYF.

This clonotype has more than one count but fewer than ten. DNA for the CDR3: TGTGCCATCTCTACCGGAGCCAAAAACATTCAGTACTTC. Translated: CAISTGAKNIQYF. This sequence joins TRBV10-3 and TRBJ2-4, with D unclear. The CDR3 has 13 residues. CDR1 and CDR2 (germline): ENHRY, SYGVKD. Deletions cut 8 bases from V and 0 bases from J, with 8 bases between.

J is TRBJ2-5 and V is TRBV29-1; no definite D call. The V gene's germline CDR1 is SQVTM and CDR2 ANQGSEA. This CDR3 is built from 12 residues. V was pared by 6 bases and J by 4 bases, with 12 bases between. The CDR3 DNA reads TGCAGCGTCGACCGGCAGTCAGAGACCCAGTACTTC. Translated, it gives CSVDRQSETQYF.

This clonotype has at least ten counts. The CDR3 sequence is CASSDRTRRGLGETQYF. The CDR3 DNA follows: TGTGCCAGCAGTGACAGGACTAGAAGGGGCCTAGGCGAGACCCAGTACTTC. J is TRBJ2-5 and V is TRBV25-1; 7 bases agree with TRBD2. V dropped 3 bases and J dropped 5; count of bases not matched to a gene: 15. The CDR3 extends over 17 amino acids. In germline, CDR1 is MGHDK, CDR2 SYGVNS. The whole variable domain, filled in from reference TRBV25-1 and TRBJ2-5, reads EADIYQTPRYLVIGTGKKITLECSQTMGHDKMYWYQQDPGMELHLIHYSYGVNSTEKGDLSSESTVSRIRTEHFPLTLESARPSHTSQYLCASSDRTRRGLGETQYFGPGTRLLVL.

V and J are TRBV3-1 and TRBJ2-2; D is possibly TRBD1 (6 bases). Per the germline V gene, CDR1 is LGHDT and CDR2 is YNNKEL (reference sequence). This CDR3 comprises 14 residues. V lost 3 bases to trimming and J lost 6 bases, with 11 bases between them. The CDR3 bases are TGTGCCAGCAGCCATGACAGGCGTCCCGGGGAGCTGTTTTTT. This sequence encodes CASSHDRRPGELFF.

This clonotype was counted a few times. V is TRBV7-2 and J is TRBJ2-3, with D unresolved. The CDR3 is 18 amino acids. The V end lost 0 bases, the J end lost 0 bases, and 16 bases lay between the germline ends. Germline CDR1 is SGHTA and CDR2 is FQGNSA. This CDR3 is CASSLAIVRARSTDTQYF. The CDR3 nucleotides are TGTGCCAGCAGCTTAGCAATCGTTCGGGCCAGGAGCACAGATACGCAGTATTTT.

This chain links TRBV4-2 with TRBJ1-2; 9 nucleotides agree with TRBD1. This CDR3 is built from 15 residues. V lost 1 base and J lost 5; bases outside the gene matches: 5. Germline CDR1 is LGHNA and CDR2 is YNFKEQ. CDR3 region: CASSQGRTGVYGYTF. CDR3 in DNA: TGTGCCAGCAGCCAAGGCAGGACAGGGGTTTATGGCTACACCTTC.

This clonotype has a handful of counts. This chain links TRBV10-3 with TRBJ2-5; D tentatively reads TRBD1 or TRBD2 (5 bases each). CDR3 length: 16 amino acids. Germline CDR1 is ENHRY and CDR2 is SYGVKD. V was trimmed by 4 bases and J by 2 bases, leaving 17 bases between them. The CDR3 region has the DNA TGTGCCATCAGTGTGAGCCGGGACGCGCCGCAAGAGACCCAGTACTTC. Its translation is CAISVSRDAPQETQYF.

J is TRBJ2-4 and V is TRBV19; D uncertain. Germline V gene lookup returns CDR1 LNHDA and CDR2 SQIVND (reference sequence). CDR3 length: 15 residues. V lost 3 bases to trimming and J lost 9 bases, with 18 bases between them. The CDR3 DNA sequence: TGTGCCAGTAGTATCGGGTGGGGTCAGACAACCATTCAGTACTTC. Translation: CASSIGWGQTTIQYF.

This clonotype was detected ten times or more. V and J are TRBV4-2 and TRBJ2-7; D unresolved. The CDR3 is 14 residues long. With 1 base removed from V and 2 bases from J, the gap between germline ends came to 9 bases. CDR1 and CDR2 from the germline V gene are LGHNA and YNFKEQ. CDR3 sequence reads: CASSQGFSAYEQYF. The CDR3 nucleotides read TGTGCCAGCAGCCAAGGTTTTTCGGCCTACGAGCAGTACTTC.

In this sample, this clonotype turned up a few times. This chain links TRBV5-1 with TRBJ2-7; 11 bases fit TRBD1. This CDR3 has 14 amino acids. Germline CDR1 SGHRS, CDR2 YFSETQ. V shed 4 bases, J shed 7 bases, and the junction held 7 bases outside the gene matches. The CDR3 sequence is CASSLDRGHQEQYF. The CDR3 bases are TGCGCCAGCAGCCTGGACAGGGGGCATCAAGAGCAGTACTTC.

The chain couples TRBV12-3 or TRBV12-4 to TRBJ2-4; 8 nucleotides match TRBD1. J lost 14 bases, V lost 6 bases, and 9 bases had no gene match. The CDR3 sequence is 12 residues long. CDR3 region: CASSQQDREKYF. The CDR3 nucleotides read TGTGCCAGCAGCCAACAGGACAGGGAAAAGTACTTC.

This clonotype has a handful of counts. Here the CDR3 DNA reads TGTGCCAGCAGTTACAATGGGGGACACCTCTATGGCTACACCTTC. The encoded protein is CASSYNGGHLYGYTF. V gene TRBV6-2 or TRBV6-3 combines with J gene TRBJ1-2; perhaps TRBD1 as D (6 bases). This CDR3 region has 15 residues. V was trimmed by 2 bases and J by 4 bases, leaving 14 bases between them. Germline V CDR1 and CDR2: MNHEY, SVGEGT.

The chain links TRBV20-1 to TRBJ2-5, with D possibly being TRBD2 (6 bases). The CDR3 has 14 amino acids. The V end lost 7 bases, the J end lost 1 base, and 16 bases lay between the germline ends. CDR1 is DFQATT and CDR2 is SNEGSKA in the germline V gene (reference sequence). Here the CDR3 reads CSVVIGLIQETQYF. CDR3 DNA sequence: TGCAGTGTTGTGATAGGACTAATCCAAGAGACCCAGTACTTC.

The chain employs TRBV15 and TRBJ2-3, with D possibly being TRBD2 (6 bases). The CDR3 runs to 16 residues. Germline CDR1 is LNHNV and CDR2 is YYDKDF (reference sequence). V was shortened by 1 base and J by 1 base, with 12 bases between the two germline ends. CDR3 coding DNA: TGTGCCACCAGCAGAGGCGGGGAGCGGGGCACAGATACGCAGTATTTT. Protein sequence: CATSRGGERGTDTQYF.